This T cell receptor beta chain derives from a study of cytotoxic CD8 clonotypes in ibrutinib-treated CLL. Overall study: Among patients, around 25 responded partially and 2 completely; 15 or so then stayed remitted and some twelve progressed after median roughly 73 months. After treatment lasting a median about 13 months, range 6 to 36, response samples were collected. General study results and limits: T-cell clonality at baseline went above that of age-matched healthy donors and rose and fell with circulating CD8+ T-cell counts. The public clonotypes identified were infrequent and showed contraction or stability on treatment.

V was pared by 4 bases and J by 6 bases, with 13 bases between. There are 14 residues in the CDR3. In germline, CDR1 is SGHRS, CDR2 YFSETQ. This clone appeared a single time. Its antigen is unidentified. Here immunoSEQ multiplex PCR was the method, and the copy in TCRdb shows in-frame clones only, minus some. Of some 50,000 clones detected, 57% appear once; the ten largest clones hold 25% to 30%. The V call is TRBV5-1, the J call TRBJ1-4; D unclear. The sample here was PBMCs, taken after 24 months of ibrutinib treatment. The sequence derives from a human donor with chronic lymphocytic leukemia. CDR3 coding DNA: TGCGCCAGCAGCGCCCGGGGTCTAGATGAAAAACTGTTTTTT. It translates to CASSARGLDEKLFF.